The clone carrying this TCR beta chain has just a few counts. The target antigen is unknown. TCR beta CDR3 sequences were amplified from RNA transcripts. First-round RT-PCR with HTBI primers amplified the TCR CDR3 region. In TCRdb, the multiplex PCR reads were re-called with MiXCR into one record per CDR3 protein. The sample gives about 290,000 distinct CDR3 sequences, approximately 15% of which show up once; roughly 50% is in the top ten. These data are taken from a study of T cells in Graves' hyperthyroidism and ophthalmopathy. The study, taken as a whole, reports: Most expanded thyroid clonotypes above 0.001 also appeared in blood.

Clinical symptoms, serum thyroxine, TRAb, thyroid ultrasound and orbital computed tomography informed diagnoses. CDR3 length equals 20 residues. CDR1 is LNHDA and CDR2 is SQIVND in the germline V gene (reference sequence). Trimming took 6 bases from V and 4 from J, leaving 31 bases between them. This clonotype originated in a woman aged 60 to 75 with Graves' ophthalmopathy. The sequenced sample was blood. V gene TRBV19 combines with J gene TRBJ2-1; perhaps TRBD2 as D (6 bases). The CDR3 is CASSKSSPPLSQRVYNEQFF. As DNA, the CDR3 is TGTGCCAGTAGCAAATCCTCCCCCCCTCTTTCCCAGCGGGTTTACAATGAGCAGTTCTTC.